This T cell receptor (beta chain) was obtained from a study of molecular identifiers for immune sequencing clone quantification. TCRdb redid the calling of the PCR reads with MiXCR, one entry per CDR3 protein. In the table there are about 640,000 distinct CDR3 sequences, just under 20% of which are singletons. When naive CD8 T cells were sorted, they were gated as CD8+CD4-CCR7+CD45RA+. Findings of the study overall: Jurkat TCR RNA spiked in from one cell could reportedly be detected among 800,000 to 1,000,000 naive cells.

This clonotype was recorded at least ten times. The antigen remains unidentified. Trimming removed 1 base at V and 3 bases at J, with 14 bases between. This CDR3 is 16 amino acids long. Sequenced: naive CD8+ T cells from blood, with Jurkat cell RNA spiked in. As for subset: FACS-sorted CD8+CD4-CCR7+CD45RA+ naive T cells. This sequence joins TRBV12-3 or TRBV12-4 and TRBJ2-3; TRBD2 is a possible D gene (6 bases). The clonotype comes from a human donor in good health. Some libraries in this study had Jurkat cell RNA spiked in. The CDR3 region has the DNA TGTGCCAGCAGTTTAGTCGCGCCTAGCGTAACAGATACGCAGTATTTT. It codes for CASSLVAPSVTDTQYF.